The 9 T cell receptor beta chains listed next were all sequenced from one sample in a study of T cells in Graves' hyperthyroidism and ophthalmopathy. What was amplified from RNA transcripts were TCR beta CDR3 regions. The HTBI primer set was used in a first-round RT-PCR of the TCR CDR3. TCRdb reprocessed the multiplex PCR reads with MiXCR, giving one entry per CDR3 protein. Of approximately 530,000 distinct CDR3 sequences listed, approximately 16% were seen once; the top ten hold roughly 18%. The specimen was blood. The receptors come from a woman aged 18-29 years with Graves' hyperthyroidism.

This sequence joins TRBV20-1 and TRBJ1-1; 8 nucleotides align to TRBD1. Germline CDR1 DFQATT, CDR2 SNEGSKA (reference sequence). This CDR3 has 13 residues. Trimming took 6 bases from V and 10 from J; bases not matched to a gene: 13. CDR3 protein: CSAPGQVIKGAFF. In DNA, the CDR3 is TGCAGTGCCCCGGGACAGGTGATTAAGGGAGCTTTCTTT.

This clonotype came up a few times. The chain couples TRBV9 to TRBJ2-1; D is unresolved. The CDR3 is 14 amino acids. V dropped 4 bases and J dropped 4 bases, with 12 bases sitting between them. CDR1 and CDR2 (germline): SGDLS, YYNGEE. The CDR3 sequence is CASSSSAPYNEQFF. In nucleotides, the CDR3 is TGTGCCAGCAGCTCCTCGGCCCCTTACAATGAGCAGTTCTTC. Filled out from reference TRBV9 and TRBJ2-1, the complete variable domain reads DSGVTQTPKHLITATGQRVTLRCSPRSGDLSVYWYQQSLDQGLQFLIQYYNGEERAKGNILERFSAQQFPDLHSELNLSSLELGDSALYFCASSSSAPYNEQFFGPGTRLTVL.

This clonotype was counted between two and nine times. The CDR3 here is CASRGTGTGVYEQYF. DNA of the CDR3: TGTGCCAGCAGGGGGACCGGGACAGGGGTATACGAGCAGTACTTC. The chain has TRBV6-2 or TRBV6-3 and TRBJ2-7, with 10 positions matching TRBD1. Germline V gene lookup returns CDR1 MNHEY and CDR2 SVGEGT. The CDR3 loop spans 15 amino acids. J was trimmed by 4 bases and V by 6 bases; bases with no gene match: 9.

The chain links TRBV9 to TRBJ2-7; 8 nucleotides align to TRBD1. Trimming at V came to 3 bases and at J to 7 bases, leaving 9 bases not matched to a gene. CDR1 is SGDLS, CDR2 YYNGEE, per germline. The CDR3 has 14 residues. This CDR3 reads CASSATGGSVEQYF. In DNA form, the CDR3 reads TGTGCCAGCAGCGCCACAGGGGGTTCGGTAGAGCAGTACTTC.

This clonotype came up a few times. Here the CDR3 DNA reads TGTGCCAGCCGAACGGAGGGCAGGCCCTCTAGGGAGCAGTTCTTC. Amino acid sequence: CASRTEGRPSREQFF. The genes are TRBV6-2 or TRBV6-3 and TRBJ2-1; a possible D gene is TRBD2 (6 bases). V was cut by 8 bases and J by 10 bases, with 24 bases left in between. The V gene's germline CDR1 is MNHEY and CDR2 SVGEGT. The CDR3 consists of 15 residues.

This clonotype was observed a handful of times. V and J are TRBV19 and TRBJ1-2, with D unclear. This CDR3 contains 14 residues. Germline V lookup: CDR1 LNHDA, CDR2 SQIVND (reference sequence). Trimming stripped 6 bases from V and 4 bases from J, with 15 bases between. The CDR3 loop reads CASSHFGVGYGYTF. CDR3 sequence (DNA): TGTGCCAGTAGCCATTTTGGGGTGGGCTATGGCTACACCTTC. The whole variable domain, remainder taken from reference TRBV19 and TRBJ1-2, is DGGITQSPKYLFRKEGQNVTLSCEQNLNHDAMYWYRQDPGQGLRLIYYSQIVNDFQKGDIAEGYSVSREKKESFPLTVTSAQKNPTAFYLCASSHFGVGYGYTFGSGTRLTVV.

This clonotype was counted a few times. V is TRBV27 and J is TRBJ1-6; maybe TRBD1 (5 bases). The ends were cut back, 5 bases at V and 10 bases at J, with 24 bases in the middle. The CDR3 totals 17 residues. Looked up from germline, CDR1 is MNHEY and CDR2 is SMNVEV (reference sequence). The CDR3 DNA is TGTGCCAGCAGTCCTTTAGTAGGGGCGACGGGCGAATCACCCCTCCACTTT. Protein product: CASSPLVGATGESPLHF.

In its sample, this clonotype was seen many times. The genes are TRBV6-1 and TRBJ1-5, with D unresolved. V lost 1 base and J 5 bases, leaving 6 bases between the germline ends. The length of the CDR3 is 13 residues. From germline, CDR1 is MNHNS and CDR2 SASEGT. The CDR3 reads CASSEGSHQPQHF. CDR3 DNA: TGTGCCAGCAGTGAAGGCAGCCATCAGCCCCAGCATTTT.

This chain joins TRBV11-3 and TRBJ2-1; 8 bases align to TRBD1. This CDR3 is built from 15 residues. The trim removed 4 bases at V and 5 bases at J, leaving 7 bases unmatched. Germline CDR1 reads SGHNT; CDR2 reads YENEEA. The CDR3 DNA sequence: TGTGCCAGCAGCTCAAAAGGGACAGGCGACAATGAGCAGTTCTTC. Its protein product is CASSSKGTGDNEQFF.